The rows below give T cell receptor beta chains drawn from one sample of a study of identical twins. TCRdb passed the 5' RACE reads through MiXCR, listing each CDR3 protein once. Of a few hundred thousand distinct CDR3 sequences listed, 9.6% are singletons. These data were also filed under a second study, of yellow fever vaccine responses in identical twins.

The sequencing input was PBMCs. The receptors were gathered from a woman younger than 30 in good health. Each CDR3 is given with its conserved first and last residue. Fields, in order: V gene, J gene, D gene, clone size, CDR3 DNA, CDR3 protein. D genes are given only for firm matches. Clone size is shown for a subset of rows, as once, few, many or a class of expanded clone.

V: TRBV12-3/TRBV12-4
J: TRBJ1-1
D: TRBD1
size: few
DNA: TGTGCCAGCAGTTTAGGTAGTAGAGGGGGCCTGAACACTGAAGCTTTCTTT
CDR3: CASSLGSRGGLNTEAFF

V: TRBV3-1
J: TRBJ2-4
D: TRBD1
size: many
DNA: TGTGCCAGCAGCCACAGGGACAGGAAAAACATTCAGTACTTC
CDR3: CASSHRDRKNIQYF

V: TRBV5-5
J: TRBJ2-7
D: .
size: many
DNA: TGTGCCAGCAGCTTGTTCGGTGAGTCCTACGAGCAGTACTTC
CDR3: CASSLFGESYEQYF

V: TRBV6-6
J: TRBJ2-2
D: .
size: few
DNA: TGTGCCAGCATGGGGGACACCGGGGAGCTGTTTTTT
CDR3: CASMGDTGELFF

V: TRBV28
J: TRBJ1-5
D: .
size: many
DNA: .
CDR3: CASTSGRQPQHF

V: TRBV12-3/TRBV12-4
J: TRBJ2-7
D: TRBD2
size: few
DNA: TGTGCCAGCAGTTTAGCGGGAGGGAACGCCTACGAGCAGTACTTC
CDR3: CASSLAGGNAYEQYF

V: TRBV7-9
J: TRBJ2-7
D: TRBD1
size: few
DNA: TGTGCCAGCAGCTTAGTTGTACAGGGGGCGAGGGAGCAGTACTTC
CDR3: CASSLVVQGAREQYF

V: TRBV29-1
J: TRBJ2-1
D: TRBD2
size: many
DNA: TGCAGCGTTGAAGATCAGCGGGAGGGCCGGAATGAGCAGTTCTTC
CDR3: CSVEDQREGRNEQFF

V: TRBV7-3
J: TRBJ2-1
D: TRBD2
size: many
DNA: TGTGCCAGCAGCCCCGGGGGGAATGAGCAGTTCTTC
CDR3: CASSPGGNEQFF

V: TRBV7-2
J: TRBJ2-3
D: .
size: .
DNA: TGTGCCAGCAGCATCTACGGGAGCGCAGATACGCAGTATTTT
CDR3: CASSIYGSADTQYF

V: TRBV14
J: TRBJ1-2
D: .
size: .
DNA: TGTGCCAGCAGCCACCGACAGGCCGACTATGGCTACACCTTC
CDR3: CASSHRQADYGYTF

V: TRBV27
J: TRBJ2-7
D: .
size: many
DNA: TGTGCCAGCAGTAATAGGGGGTACGAGCAGTACTTC
CDR3: CASSNRGYEQYF

V: TRBV5-5
J: TRBJ2-6
D: .
size: .
DNA: TGTGCCAGCAGCTTGGCTCTGGAAGGAATCTCTGGGGCCAACGTCCTGACTTTC
CDR3: CASSLALEGISGANVLTF

V: TRBV28
J: TRBJ1-3
D: .
size: .
DNA: TGTGCCAGCACCCCCGTATATCAGAGCTCTGGAAACACCATATATTTT
CDR3: CASTPVYQSSGNTIYF

V: TRBV27
J: TRBJ2-1
D: .
size: many
DNA: TGTGCCAGCAGTTTGGTTCCTCGCAATGAGCAGTTCTTC
CDR3: CASSLVPRNEQFF

V: TRBV7-9
J: TRBJ2-7
D: TRBD1
size: many
DNA: TGTGCCAGCAGCCTGGGACAGGGAGTAGGGTACGAGCAGTACTTC
CDR3: CASSLGQGVGYEQYF

V: TRBV4-3
J: TRBJ2-7
D: .
size: .
DNA: TGCGCCAGCAGCCAGGGGGATGCTAGCGCCGCCTACGAGCAGTACTTC
CDR3: CASSQGDASAAYEQYF

V: TRBV5-5
J: TRBJ2-5
D: .
size: few
DNA: TGTGCCAGCAGCGGGCAACAAAACCAAGAGACCCAGTACTTC
CDR3: CASSGQQNQETQYF

V: TRBV7-9
J: TRBJ2-1
D: TRBD2
size: .
DNA: TGTGCCAGCAGCGGCCTAGTGCGGGAGTACAATGAGCAGTTCTTC
CDR3: CASSGLVREYNEQFF

V: TRBV20-1
J: TRBJ2-3
D: .
size: .
DNA: TGCAGGGGAGCTGGCGATACGCAGTATTTT
CDR3: CRGAGDTQYF

V: TRBV7-2
J: TRBJ2-2
D: .
size: many
DNA: TGTGCCAGCAGCTTAAGGGATTACACCGGGGAGCTGTTTTTT
CDR3: CASSLRDYTGELFF

V: TRBV4-1
J: TRBJ2-7
D: TRBD1
size: few
DNA: TGCGCCAGCAGCCAAGACGGGACAGGGGGCACCGAGCAGTACTTC
CDR3: CASSQDGTGGTEQYF

V: TRBV18
J: TRBJ2-7
D: .
size: .
DNA: TGTGCCAGCTCACGCTCTACCACCTACGAGCAGTACTTC
CDR3: CASSRSTTYEQYF

V: TRBV5-6
J: TRBJ2-3
D: .
size: many
DNA: TGTGCCAGCGGGGGCACAGATACGCAGTATTTT
CDR3: CASGGTDTQYF

V: TRBV7-9
J: TRBJ2-7
D: .
size: many
DNA: TGTGCCAGCAGCTCAAAATACAGGGATGAGCAGTACTTC
CDR3: CASSSKYRDEQYF

V: TRBV3-1
J: TRBJ1-5
D: .
size: many
DNA: TGTGCCAGCAGCCAATCGTTGGCAGGGGGCAATCAGCCCCAGCATTTT
CDR3: CASSQSLAGGNQPQHF

V: TRBV2
J: TRBJ2-1
D: .
size: .
DNA: TGTGCCAGCAGTGATTTGGAGGGTAACGCCAATGAGCAGTTCTTC
CDR3: CASSDLEGNANEQFF

V: TRBV28
J: TRBJ1-2
D: TRBD1
size: many
DNA: TGTGCCAGCAGCCCCGCGACGACAGGGACTAACTATGGCTACACCTTC
CDR3: CASSPATTGTNYGYTF

V: TRBV12-3/TRBV12-4
J: TRBJ2-3
D: TRBD1
size: .
DNA: TGTGCCATCTGTTTAGCAAAAGGGGGACAGGGGATTGGGACAGATACGCAGTATTTT
CDR3: CAICLAKGGQGIGTDTQYF

V: TRBV4-1
J: TRBJ2-2
D: .
size: .
DNA: TGCGCCAGCAGCCAAGATTTTTTCCGGACAGCTAACACCGGGGAGCTGTTTTTT
CDR3: CASSQDFFRTANTGELFF

V: TRBV5-1
J: TRBJ2-3
D: .
size: .
DNA: TGCGCCAGCAGCTCAAAGGGGGGGCTAGCGTCCCCCAGCAGGGATACGCAGTATTTT
CDR3: CASSSKGGLASPSRDTQYF

V: TRBV5-6
J: TRBJ2-5
D: TRBD2
size: few
DNA: TGTGCCAGCAGCTTGTCGGGAAGGGCTAGCGGGGGACAAGAGACCCAGTACTTC
CDR3: CASSLSGRASGGQETQYF

V: TRBV29-1
J: TRBJ2-7
D: TRBD2
size: .
DNA: TGCAGCGCCGGGACTAGCAGGAACGAGCAGTACTTC
CDR3: CSAGTSRNEQYF

V: TRBV7-2
J: TRBJ2-1
D: .
size: .
DNA: TGTGCCAGCAGTCAGGGGCACGGAAACAATGAGCAGTTCTTC
CDR3: CASSQGHGNNEQFF

V: TRBV18
J: TRBJ1-4
D: .
size: many
DNA: TGTGCCAGCTCACCCAAGTGGGACACTGAAAAACTGTTTTTT
CDR3: CASSPKWDTEKLFF

V: TRBV12-3/TRBV12-4
J: TRBJ1-4
D: .
size: many
DNA: TGTGCCAGCAGTTTAATAGGGCGGATTAATGAAAAACTGTTTTTT
CDR3: CASSLIGRINEKLFF

V: TRBV7-8
J: TRBJ2-7
D: .
size: .
DNA: TGTGCCAGCAGCTTAGCGTCCCAGGGTATCAACTCCTACGAGCAGAACTTC
CDR3: CASSLASQGINSYEQNF

V: TRBV7-2
J: TRBJ2-4
D: TRBD1
size: few
DNA: TGTGCCAGCAGCTTAGCGCTGGACAGGAGATACAAAAACATTCAGTACTTC
CDR3: CASSLALDRRYKNIQYF

V: TRBV7-8
J: TRBJ2-3
D: .
size: many
DNA: TGTGCCAGCAGCCTAGTGGGGTTAGCAGATACGCAGTATTTT
CDR3: CASSLVGLADTQYF

V: TRBV11-3
J: TRBJ2-1
D: .
size: .
DNA: TGTGCCAGCAGCTTAGAACTACGGCGGGGGCCGGGCAATGAGCAGTTCTTC
CDR3: CASSLELRRGPGNEQFF

V: TRBV12-3/TRBV12-4
J: TRBJ2-5
D: TRBD2
size: many
DNA: TGTGCCAGCAGTTTACCCCGACTAGCGGGGGGTGTTGGGACCCAGTACTTC
CDR3: CASSLPRLAGGVGTQYF

V: TRBV4-3
J: TRBJ2-3
D: TRBD2
size: many
DNA: TGCGCCAGCAGCCAAGATTCTCGGACTAGCGGGAGCGCAGATACGCAGTATTTT
CDR3: CASSQDSRTSGSADTQYF

V: TRBV3-1
J: TRBJ2-5
D: .
size: many
DNA: TGTGCCAGCAGCCAAGATCGCCAGGGGTTACGGGAGACCCAGTACTTC
CDR3: CASSQDRQGLRETQYF

V: TRBV9
J: TRBJ1-2
D: .
size: .
DNA: TGTGCCAGCAGCGTAGAACCTTCGCCTCTGGGCTACACCTTC
CDR3: CASSVEPSPLGYTF

V: TRBV6-1
J: TRBJ2-7
D: .
size: .
DNA: TGTGCCAGCAGTCTGGGCATAAAGTACGAGCAGTACTTC
CDR3: CASSLGIKYEQYF

V: TRBV7-2
J: TRBJ2-7
D: TRBD2
size: .
DNA: TGTGCCAGCAGCTTAGGGCACGGGGGGATTGGGTACGAGCAGTACTTC
CDR3: CASSLGHGGIGYEQYF